A single sample gave rise to the 22 T cell receptor beta chains below, sequenced in a study of cytomegalovirus exposure and HLA in healthy donors. The PCR had 60 Vbeta and 13 Jbeta primers. Assay: immunoSEQ multiplex PCR; the TCRdb copy retains only in-frame clones and omits some. Of about 120,000 clones in the sample, approximately 80% are singletons; the top ten hold around 1.5%. Sequencing used PBMCs. The receptors originated from a young woman in good health and CMV-seronegative.

This clone was detected only a few times. The junction and the germline gene differ at one end; a read error may be behind it. This rearrangement joins TRBV7-2 to TRBJ1-4; no firm D call. The V gene's germline CDR1 is SGHTA and CDR2 FQGNSA. There are 14 residues in the CDR3. Written as DNA, the CDR3 is TGTGCCAGCAGCCTAGCCGGTCCCAATGAAAAACTGTTTTTT. As protein: CASSLAGPNEKLFF.

The chain links TRBV5-1 to TRBJ2-7; 11 nucleotides match TRBD1. The CDR3 is made up of 18 amino acids. Germline lookup yields CDR1 SGHRS and CDR2 YFSETQ. V trimming: 4 bases; J trimming: 4 bases; junction bases outside the gene matches: 16. CDR3 region: CASSGGTGFGQGAYEQYF. DNA of the CDR3: TGCGCCAGCAGCGGGGGAACCGGTTTTGGACAGGGGGCTTACGAGCAGTACTTC.

The chain combines TRBV20-1 with TRBJ2-5, with 8 bases that match TRBD1. After removal of 6 bases from V and 5 bases from J, the junction contained 2 bases not matched to a gene. CDR3 length: 11 amino acids. CDR1 and CDR2 (germline): DFQATT, SNEGSKA (reference sequence). CDR3 sequence: CSAWDRETQYF. Here the CDR3 DNA reads TGCAGTGCCTGGGACAGGGAGACCCAGTACTTC.

The chain has TRBV4-3 and TRBJ1-2, with D possibly matching TRBD1 (5 bases). Germline V CDR1 and CDR2: LGHNA, YSLEER. The CDR3 totals 15 residues. Trimming cost V 2 bases and J 3 bases, with 13 bases left between them. The CDR3 region has the DNA TGCGCCAGCAGCCAACGAACAGGCAGAGACTATGGCTACACCTTC. Translated, it gives CASSQRTGRDYGYTF.

The J gene is TRBJ1-4, the V gene TRBV5-8; TRBD1 is a possible D gene (6 bases). The CDR3 extends over 13 amino acids. V lost 5 bases to trimming and J lost 4 bases, with 9 bases between them. Looked up from germline, CDR1 is SGHTS and CDR2 is YDEGEE. The CDR3 sequence is CASRRGFNEKLFF. The CDR3 nucleotides read TGTGCCAGCAGGAGGGGGTTTAATGAAAAACTGTTTTTT.

This clone was seen more than once but under ten times. V and J are TRBV19 and TRBJ2-1; 9 bases align to TRBD2. CDR3 size: 15 residues. Unmatched junction bases numbered 6, after V lost 3 bases and J lost 6 bases. Germline-derived CDR1 and CDR2 are LNHDA and SQIVND (reference sequence). CDR3 amino acids: CASSIRLAGTNEQFF. DNA for the CDR3: TGTGCCAGTAGTATTCGGCTAGCGGGGACCAATGAGCAGTTCTTC.

This clone has a handful of counts. The CDR3 DNA sequence: TGTGCCAGCAGCCACCCCTCTCCAGGGACTGAGTATTTT. Encoded protein: CASSHPSPGTEYF. The chain carries TRBV5-4 and TRBJ2-3; weak D call: TRBD2 (6 bases). CDR3 size: 13 residues. V was shortened by 4 bases and J by 13 bases, with 19 bases between the two germline ends. The germline V gene encodes CDR1 SGHNT and CDR2 YYREEE (reference sequence).

This clone was seen only once. This CDR3 is CASSPAGYEQYF. The CDR3 nucleotides read TGTGCCAGCAGCCCAGCGGGCTACGAGCAGTACTTC. The rearrangement joins TRBV5-6 to TRBJ2-7, with a possible D match to TRBD2 (6 bases). Germline V gene sequence: CDR1 SGHDT, CDR2 YYEEEE. The V and J ends lost 4 bases and 3 bases respectively, with 8 bases between them. The CDR3 has 12 amino acids. Looking up the rest from reference TRBV5-6 and TRBJ2-7 gives the full variable domain: DAGVTQSPTHLIKTRGQQVTLRCSPKSGHDTVSWYQQALGQGPQFIFQYYEEEERQRGNFPDRFSGHQFPNYSSELNVNALLLGDSALYLCASSPAGYEQYFGPGTRLTVT.

This chain links TRBV6-4 with TRBJ1-5; a possible D gene is TRBD1 (5 bases). The CDR3 loop spans 15 amino acids. The germline CDR1 and CDR2 sequences are MRHNA and SNTAGT. V lost 6 bases and J lost 2, with 14 bases in between. CDR3 nucleotide sequence: TGTGCCAGCAGCCGGACCGGGGGGGGCAATCAGCCCCAGCATTTT. It codes for CASSRTGGGNQPQHF.

The chain recombines TRBV5-4 with TRBJ2-7; possible D gene TRBD1, 6 bases. The CDR3 extends over 14 amino acids. V lost 5 bases and J lost 0, with 12 bases in between. From germline, CDR1 is SGHNT and CDR2 YYREEE (reference sequence). The DNA of the CDR3 is TGTGCCAGCAGTTCTCCGGGACACTCCTACGAGCAGTACTTC. It yields the protein CASSSPGHSYEQYF.

The V call is TRBV5-1, the J call TRBJ1-1; D remains unclear. Germline CDR1 is SGHRS and CDR2 is YFSETQ. V lost 0 bases and J 3 bases, leaving 12 bases between the germline ends. This CDR3 comprises 15 residues. The chain's CDR3 is CASSLGRVGDTEAFF. CDR3 DNA sequence: TGCGCCAGCAGCTTGGGGCGGGTTGGGGACACTGAAGCTTTCTTT.

The rearrangement links TRBV5-1 to TRBJ1-1; 8 bases map to TRBD1. Unmatched junction bases numbered 8, after V lost 3 bases and J lost 4 bases. The CDR3 contains 15 residues. The germline V gene has CDR1 SGHRS and CDR2 YFSETQ. The CDR3 loop is CASSSTGGHFTEAFF. The DNA for the CDR3 is TGCGCCAGCAGCTCAACAGGGGGGCACTTCACTGAAGCTTTCTTT. Supplemented by reference TRBV5-1 and TRBJ1-1, the full variable domain reads KAGVTQTPRYLIKTRGQQVTLSCSPISGHRSVSWYQQTPGQGLQFLFEYFSETQRNKGNFPGRFSGRQFSNSRSEMNVSTLELGDSALYLCASSSTGGHFTEAFFGQGTRLTVV.

The V call is TRBV5-5, the J call TRBJ2-7; 13 bases align to TRBD2. Germline V CDR1 and CDR2: SGHKS, YYEKEE (reference sequence). Trimming took 3 bases from V and 9 from J; bases not matched to a gene: 6. The CDR3 extends over 14 amino acids. CDR3 in amino acids: CASSSTSGGEVQYF. CDR3 DNA: TGTGCCAGCAGCTCTACTAGCGGGGGGGAGGTGCAGTACTTC. The full variable domain, completed using reference TRBV5-5 and TRBJ2-7, is DAGVTQSPTHLIKTRGQQVTLRCSPISGHKSVSWYQQVLGQGPQFIFQYYEKEERGRGNFPDRFSARQFPNYSSELNVNALLLGDSALYLCASSSTSGGEVQYFGPGTRLTVT.

The rearrangement uses TRBV7-2 and TRBJ2-7, with a tentative D call TRBD2 (5 bases). The CDR3 runs 15 residues. Germline V gene sequence: CDR1 SGHTA, CDR2 FQGNSA. The V gene lost 1 base and the J gene lost 7 bases, with 17 bases spanning the gap. This CDR3 is CASSLGAEAAEEQYF. The DNA of the CDR3 is TGTGCCAGCAGCTTAGGGGCGGAGGCCGCGGAGGAGCAGTACTTC.

The V and J genes are TRBV7-2 and TRBJ2-7, with 8 bases identical to TRBD1. Germline V gives CDR1 SGHTA, CDR2 FQGNSA. The CDR3 contains 14 residues. The trim removed 5 bases at V and 1 base at J, leaving 4 bases unmatched. The CDR3 sequence: CASSQTGASYEQYF. The CDR3 DNA sequence: TGTGCCAGCAGCCAGACAGGGGCATCCTACGAGCAGTACTTC.

The chain is built from TRBV25-1 and TRBJ2-1; D gene unclear. Trimming cost V 0 bases and J 3 bases, with 6 bases left between them. The CDR3 loop spans 14 amino acids. Germline V gives CDR1 MGHDK, CDR2 SYGVNS. CDR3: CASSEYNSYNEQFF. CDR3 nucleotides: TGTGCCAGCAGTGAATATAACAGCTACAATGAGCAGTTCTTC.

The chain has TRBV6-5 and TRBJ2-7; 8 bases map to TRBD1. Trimming took 6 bases from V and 4 from J; bases not matched to a gene: 11. The CDR3 has 15 residues. Per the germline V gene, CDR1 is MNHEY and CDR2 is SVGAGI. The CDR3: CASRLQDRDLYEQYF. CDR3 nucleotide sequence: TGTGCCAGCAGACTACAGGACAGGGATTTATACGAGCAGTACTTC.

This chain connects TRBV5-6 to TRBJ1-4; tentatively, D is TRBD1 (5 bases). The CDR3 loop spans 14 amino acids. Per germline, CDR1 SGHDT and CDR2 YYEEEE. V was cut by 2 bases and J by 3 bases, with 8 bases left in between. CDR3 loop: CASSFDRSNEKLFF. The CDR3 bases are TGTGCCAGCAGCTTCGACAGATCTAATGAAAAACTGTTTTTT.

CDR3: CAISEPGTVYGYTF. The CDR3 region has the DNA TGTGCCATCAGTGAGCCTGGGACAGTCTATGGCTACACCTTC. The rearrangement joins TRBV10-3 to TRBJ1-2; 7 positions match TRBD1. Germline assignment: CDR1 ENHRY and CDR2 SYGVKD. The CDR3 is 14 residues long. The J segment lost 4 bases and the V segment lost 2 bases, leaving 4 bases of the junction unmatched.

J is TRBJ2-1 and V is TRBV7-6; TRBD2 is a possible D gene (5 bases). The CDR3 runs 16 residues. In germline, CDR1 is SGHVS, CDR2 FNYEAQ. Trimming took 4 bases from V and 7 from J, leaving 20 bases between them. DNA of the CDR3: TGTGCCAGCAGCTCACGATCTAATATCGGGGAAAATGAGCAGTTCTTC. It encodes CASSSRSNIGENEQFF.

The CDR3: CASSIEGTSSTDTQYF. DNA for the CDR3: TGTGCCAGTAGTATAGAGGGGACATCGAGCACAGATACGCAGTATTTT. The chain recombines TRBV19 with TRBJ2-3; weak D call: TRBD1 (6 bases). The length of the CDR3 is 16 residues. Between the trimmed V and J ends, which lost 0 bases and 0 bases, there was a span of 10 bases. Per the germline V gene, CDR1 is LNHDA and CDR2 is SQIVND (reference sequence).

As for this clone: Different DNA sequences within this sample yield the same CDR3. The rearrangement uses TRBV19 and TRBJ1-1; perhaps TRBD1 as D (6 bases). V dropped 6 bases and J dropped 3 bases, with 11 bases sitting between them. The CDR3 extends over 13 amino acids. The germline gives CDR1 LNHDA, CDR2 SQIVND (reference sequence). CDR3 nucleotides: TGTGCCAGTAGGGTACAGGGTGACACTGAAGCTTTCTTT. Amino acid sequence: CASRVQGDTEAFF.